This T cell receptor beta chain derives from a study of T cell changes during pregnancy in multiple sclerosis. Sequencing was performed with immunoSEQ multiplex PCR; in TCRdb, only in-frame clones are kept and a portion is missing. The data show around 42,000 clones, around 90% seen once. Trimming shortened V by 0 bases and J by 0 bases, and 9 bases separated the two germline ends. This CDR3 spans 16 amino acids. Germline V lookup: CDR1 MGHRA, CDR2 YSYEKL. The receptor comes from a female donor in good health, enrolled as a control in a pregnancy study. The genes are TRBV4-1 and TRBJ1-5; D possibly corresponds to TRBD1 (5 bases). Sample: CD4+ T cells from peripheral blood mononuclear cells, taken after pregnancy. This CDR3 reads CASSQDPGHSNQPQHF. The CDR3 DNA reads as TGCGCCAGCAGCCAAGATCCAGGGCATAGCAATCAGCCCCAGCATTTT.